This entry lists 24 T cell receptor beta chains sequenced from one sample in a study of T cell responses to AZD1222 COVID-19 vaccine. TCRdb keeps only in-frame clones here, not all; method: immunoSEQ multiplex PCR. The sample records over 95,000 clones, about 90% being singletons. The sequencing here drew on peripheral blood, taken 28 days after the second AZD1222 dose. These receptor sequences come from an adult who received the AZD1222 COVID-19 vaccine.

This rearrangement joins TRBV6-5 to TRBJ1-5; 8 nucleotides match TRBD1. The CDR3 is made up of 14 amino acids. CDR1 is MNHEY, CDR2 SVGAGI, per germline. The V and J ends lost 9 bases and 6 bases, in that order; junction bases with no gene match: 10. CDR3 bases: TGTGCCAGTCGCCCGGGACAGGATGGTCAGCCCCAGCATTTT. Translation: CASRPGQDGQPQHF.

This sequence joins TRBV19 and TRBJ1-5; 8 bases fit TRBD1. Germline-derived CDR1 and CDR2 are LNHDA and SQIVND (reference sequence). V was pared by 6 bases and J by 5 bases, with 9 bases of the junction left unmatched. The CDR3 is made up of 15 amino acids. The CDR3 sequence: CASSRTGRDYQPQHF. CDR3 sequence (DNA): TGTGCCAGTAGCAGGACAGGGAGGGATTATCAGCCCCAGCATTTT.

The V and J genes are TRBV5-1 and TRBJ2-5; D remains ambiguous. CDR1 and CDR2 from the germline V gene are SGHRS and YFSETQ. The CDR3 contains 13 residues. Trimming left V 3 bases short and J 3 bases short, with 9 bases between. The DNA for the CDR3 is TGCGCCAGCAGCTATAGCATAAAAGAGACCCAGTACTTC. Encoded protein: CASSYSIKETQYF.

The J gene is TRBJ2-7, the V gene TRBV6-5; the D call may be TRBD1 or TRBD2 (5 bases each). Germline assignment: CDR1 MNHEY and CDR2 SVGAGI. CDR3 length equals 16 residues. V dropped 2 bases and J dropped 0 bases, with 14 bases sitting between them. The CDR3 spells CASSYGRGPPSYEQYF. The DNA of the CDR3 is TGTGCCAGCAGTTACGGTAGGGGACCACCCTCCTACGAGCAGTACTTC.

In its sample, this clone was seen a few times. This chain connects TRBV20-1 to TRBJ1-6, with 8 bases lining up with TRBD1. The CDR3 is 15 amino acids. V shed 3 bases and J 7 bases; nucleotides not matched to a gene: 8. Per the germline V gene, CDR1 is DFQATT and CDR2 is SNEGSKA (reference sequence). CDR3 sequence: CSASIGTGVNSPLHF. CDR3 DNA sequence: TGCAGTGCTAGTATCGGGACAGGAGTAAATTCACCCCTCCACTTT.

The chain couples TRBV2 to TRBJ2-1; a weak D match, TRBD2 (6 bases). The ends were cut back, 4 bases at V and 13 bases at J, with 14 bases in the middle. Germline values: CDR1 SNHLY, CDR2 FYNNEI. This CDR3 is 12 amino acids long. The CDR3 nucleotides read TGTGCCAGCAGTGTAGGGACTGTTTCCCAGTTCTTC. This translates into CASSVGTVSQFF.

This chain joins TRBV5-6 and TRBJ2-3; D ambiguous. The CDR3 length is 15 residues. The germline CDR1 and CDR2 sequences are SGHDT and YYEEEE. The V end was cut by 0 bases, the J end by 0 bases, with 8 bases between. In DNA, the CDR3 is TGTGCCAGCAGCTTGGAGGTAGGGAGCACAGATACGCAGTATTTT. It encodes CASSLEVGSTDTQYF. Based on the CDR3 plus reference TRBV5-6 and TRBJ2-3, the full variable domain is DAGVTQSPTHLIKTRGQQVTLRCSPKSGHDTVSWYQQALGQGPQFIFQYYEEEERQRGNFPDRFSGHQFPNYSSELNVNALLLGDSALYLCASSLEVGSTDTQYFGPGTRLTVL.

J is TRBJ2-7 and V is TRBV6-5; possibly TRBD1 for D (5 bases). This CDR3 is 12 amino acids long. Trimming took 8 bases from V and 3 from J, leaving 11 bases between them. In germline, CDR1 is MNHEY, CDR2 SVGAGI. The CDR3 here is CASAREIYEQYF. Written as DNA, the CDR3 is TGTGCCAGCGCCAGGGAAATCTACGAGCAGTACTTC.

This clone was picked up one time. This chain connects TRBV6-5 to TRBJ1-2, with 7 bases aligning to TRBD1. With 8 bases clipped from V and 2 bases from J, the junction kept 5 bases outside the gene matches. The CDR3 extends over 13 amino acids. Germline V gene data show CDR1 as MNHEY and CDR2 as SVGAGI. In nucleotides, the CDR3 is TGTGCCAGCTCAGGGGGGGTAAACTATGGCTACACCTTC. Amino acid sequence: CASSGGVNYGYTF.

The chain links TRBV11-2 to TRBJ2-7, with 9 bases identical to TRBD1. This CDR3 spans 13 amino acids. V gave up 5 bases and J gave up 1 base; unmatched junction bases: 0. Germline V gene sequence: CDR1 SGHAT, CDR2 FQNNGV. CDR3 region: CASSGQGSYEQYF. The CDR3 bases are TGTGCCAGCAGCGGACAGGGGTCCTACGAGCAGTACTTC.

In nucleotides, the CDR3 is TGTGCCAGCAGCTTGGGGGTTAGCAATCAGCCCCAGCATTTT. It codes for CASSLGVSNQPQHF. The chain couples TRBV5-4 to TRBJ1-5; unclear D gene. V lost 0 bases, J lost 0 bases, and 4 bases lay in between. Germline-derived CDR1 and CDR2 are SGHNT and YYREEE (reference sequence). There are 14 residues in the CDR3.

This clone was observed a single time. The V gene is TRBV28, the J gene TRBJ2-2; 10 nucleotides line up with TRBD2. V shed 6 bases, J shed 4 bases, and the junction held 8 bases outside the gene matches. The length of the CDR3 is 16 residues. Germline lookup yields CDR1 MDHEN and CDR2 SYDVKM. CDR3 sequence reads: CASSRMGTSVTGELFF. The CDR3 DNA sequence: TGTGCCAGCAGCCGTATGGGGACTAGCGTCACCGGGGAGCTGTTTTTT.

The V call is TRBV5-4, the J call TRBJ1-2; tentative D call: TRBD1 (5 bases). With 1 base removed from V and 6 bases from J, the gap between germline ends came to 19 bases. The CDR3 has 16 amino acids. Germline V lookup: CDR1 SGHNT, CDR2 YYREEE (reference sequence). CDR3 in amino acids: CASSLIRGGEFNGYTF. The CDR3 region has the DNA TGTGCCAGCAGCTTGATCCGGGGGGGGGAGTTTAATGGCTACACCTTC.

This chain joins TRBV9 and TRBJ1-5, with D hard to call. V was trimmed by 0 bases and J by 3 bases, leaving 4 bases between them. CDR3 size: 13 residues. Germline assignment: CDR1 SGDLS and CDR2 YYNGEE. In DNA form, the CDR3 reads TGTGCCAGCAGCGTAGGACACAATCAGCCCCAGCATTTT. Translation: CASSVGHNQPQHF.

A note on this clone: One junction end does not reproduce the germline sequence, and a read error may be involved. This chain uses TRBV11-3 with TRBJ2-5; D is perhaps TRBD2 (6 bases). CDR3 length: 13 residues. Germline-derived CDR1 and CDR2 are SGHNT and YENEEA. The CDR3 nucleotides are TGTGCCAGCAGCCTAGAAGCGGGAGAGACCCAGTACTTC. As protein: CASSLEAGETQYF.

The chain combines TRBV20-1 with TRBJ2-7, with 7 nucleotides matching TRBD1. Germline trimming cut 3 bases from V and 2 bases from J; bases unmatched to any gene: 4. Germline V gives CDR1 DFQATT, CDR2 SNEGSKA (reference sequence). The CDR3 has 13 residues. CDR3 sequence (DNA): TGCAGTGCTAGTACAGGGGTCACCTACGAGCAGTACTTC. Its protein is CSASTGVTYEQYF.

The chain employs TRBV19 and TRBJ1-6; 8 bases agree with TRBD1. J lost 8 bases, V lost 5 bases, and 11 bases had no gene match. The CDR3 runs to 16 residues. CDR1 and CDR2 from the germline V gene are LNHDA and SQIVND (reference sequence). The CDR3, as DNA: TGTGCCAGTAGTGGCATCCCAGGGGGCGTTTATTCACCCCTCCACTTT. Its protein is CASSGIPGGVYSPLHF.

This chain uses TRBV30 with TRBJ2-3; perhaps D is TRBD1 or TRBD2 (5 bases each). V lost 3 bases and J 2 bases, leaving 15 bases between the germline ends. Germline-derived CDR1 and CDR2 are GTSNPN and SVGIG (reference sequence). This CDR3 contains 15 residues. CDR3 DNA: TGTGCCTGGAGCGCCGGGACGGAAATCACAGATACGCAGTATTTT. The encoded protein is CAWSAGTEITDTQYF. Using reference TRBV30 and TRBJ2-3 for the parts outside the CDR3, the full variable domain is SQTIHQWPATLVQPVGSPLSLECTVEGTSNPNLYWYRQAAGRGLQLLFYSVGIGQISSEVPQNLSASRPQDRQFILSSKKLLLSDSGFYLCAWSAGTEITDTQYFGPGTRLTVL.

Only one count was recorded for this clone. The genes are TRBV6-4 and TRBJ2-3; 13 bases align to TRBD2. Looked up from germline, CDR1 is MRHNA and CDR2 is SNTAGT. V was clipped by 3 bases and J by 4 bases; unmatched bases: 4. CDR3 length: 16 residues. The CDR3 loop is CASSESGLAGPDTQYF. Here the CDR3 DNA reads TGTGCCAGCAGTGAGTCGGGACTAGCGGGACCAGATACGCAGTATTTT.

The chain couples TRBV6-5 to TRBJ2-7, with D perhaps given as TRBD1 or TRBD2 (5 bases each). V lost 0 bases to trimming and J lost 2 bases, with 11 bases between them. The germline V gene has CDR1 MNHEY and CDR2 SVGAGI. The CDR3 totals 15 residues. CDR3 sequence (DNA): TGTGCCAGCAGTTACTCTCCGCTGGGGGCCTACGAGCAGTACTTC. Protein sequence: CASSYSPLGAYEQYF.

This chain uses TRBV5-1 with TRBJ2-1; TRBD1 matches at 7 bases. The CDR3 has 15 amino acids. Germline assignment: CDR1 SGHRS and CDR2 YFSETQ. Unmatched junction bases numbered 6, after V lost 1 base and J lost 5 bases. As DNA, the CDR3 is TGCGCCAGCAGCTTGAATACAGGGGCCCACAATGAGCAGTTCTTC. As protein: CASSLNTGAHNEQFF.

This rearrangement joins TRBV5-5 to TRBJ1-3; 10 bases are a match to TRBD1. The CDR3 has 19 amino acids. The junction had 13 bases not matched to a gene; V was cut back by 4 bases and J by 0 bases. Germline CDR1 reads SGHKS; CDR2 reads YYEKEE (reference sequence). CDR3 DNA sequence: TGTGCCAGCAGCATGTCCGGGACAGGGGATGGCTTCTCTGGAAACACCATATATTTT. Translation: CASSMSGTGDGFSGNTIYF.

The chain couples TRBV9 to TRBJ1-2; the D is unclear. The germline gives CDR1 SGDLS, CDR2 YYNGEE. This CDR3 region has 14 residues. V was trimmed by 0 bases and J by 0 bases, leaving 6 bases between them. CDR3 sequence: CASSVGRANYGYTF. The CDR3 DNA is TGTGCCAGCAGCGTAGGGCGGGCTAACTATGGCTACACCTTC.

In its sample, this clone was seen once. This same CDR3 is encoded by further DNA sequences in the sample. The rearrangement links TRBV7-9 to TRBJ1-1, with D unresolved. Deletions cut 5 bases from V and 3 bases from J, with 10 bases between. The CDR3 has 13 residues. CDR1 is SEHNR and CDR2 is FQNEAQ in the germline V gene (reference sequence). CDR3 nucleotides: TGTGCCAGCAGCCTCATCGGGGACACTGAAGCTTTCTTT. Its protein product is CASSLIGDTEAFF.